This entry describes one TCR beta chain. This clonotype was observed a handful of times. What antigen it recognizes has not been identified. No base quality information exists; no much larger clone differs at one position. This specimen comes from a study of human T cells and chemical hapten exposure (dated by TCRdb to the early 2020s). Looking at the study overall: For sensitization, 2% DPC in acetone was applied to a 2 cm by 2 cm area of upper inner arm skin. Blood was sampled from patients pre-sensitization (week 0) and at 2, 6 and about 24 weeks after DPC sensitization. Patch tests used Finn chambers with 0.01% DPC on the upper back, scored after 6 days by International Contact Dermatitis Research Group standards. In alopecia patients, the study followed how the peripheral blood TCR repertoire changed in vivo over primary and secondary sensitization to diphenylcyclopropenone (DPC), a hapten. Throughout the approximately 25-week study period, patients were also given weekly therapeutic DPC doses on the scalp. Alopecia areata with under or over 50% scalp involvement, alopecia totalis and alopecia universalis were represented in the patient cohort, which was mostly female. Twenty-nine alopecia patients provided blood for TCR sequencing at one to four time points (pre-sensitization, 2, 6 and 24 weeks). The libraries were sequenced as a pool, and the TCR yield per sample differed mostly because of small variations in library volumes within the pool. Here is what the overall study found, with its caveats: Repeated subsampling changed both the strength of the expansion versus patch-test correlation and the threshold at which that correlation became significant. DPC sensitization did not change the number of TCRs with a frequency above 1 in 1000, and there was no evidence of changes in global repertoire structure. Alopecia, a presumed autoimmune disease, was present in all patients, so the immune response of the patients might differ from that of healthy individuals. Expanded TCRs formed significantly more large CDR3 similarity clusters than pre-sensitization or healthy control sets, consistent with antigen-driven responses. Patch test score was positively correlated with the number of PT1 expanded TCRs, with significance at thresholds 8, 16 and 32 but not at 4.

The time point label for this specimen denotes: patch test 2, 6 weeks after DPC sensitization. Taken with the paper, the label for treatment or condition translates to: therapeutic diphenylcyclopropenone sensitization with weekly scalp DPC. Blood at each patch-test visit was drawn before the patch test was applied. Patients were considered eligible if aged 18 to 70, diagnosed with alopecia and deemed suitable for DPC therapy, and patients were excluded if pregnant. Unfractionated whole blood was collected in Tempus Blood RNA tubes, and total RNA was extracted from that blood. The library was built by means of RACE. TCRdb records NextSeq 500 as the sequencer. During library preparation, unique molecular identifiers were attached to individual cDNA molecules so that TCRs could be counted in a quantitative, reproducible way. From each blood RNA sample, both TCR alpha and TCR beta chains were sequenced. Turning to the authors' computational methods: Samples had a median of roughly 99,000 TCRs, with a range from roughly 23,224 to 750,000. V, J and CDR3 annotation of the TCR reads was performed with the Decombinator software suite. For PS versus PT1 abundance plots, all samples were subsampled to the same number of TCRs (28,000). TCRs were defined as expanded if absent before sensitization and observed at least eight times at the 2-week time point. Using fastp at Q25 and MiXCR, TCRdb reprocessed the public reads and kept productive beta chains. Each CDR3 protein gets just one entry, which takes the most common genes and DNA from the rows behind it. The V and J calls, along with clone size, are taken from TCRdb and not from the paper's own processing. The sample profile shows approximately 85,000 distinct CDR3 sequences; about 9.4% of them were found once. The top ten clones comprise over 2% of the sample.

Source: whole blood, taken in connection with sensitization to the hapten diphenylcyclopropenone (DPC). The sequence was collected from a young woman with alopecia areata. Some clones in this sample may be carry-over from other donors' samples.

CDR3 region: CASIYMGRQFF. The base sequence is TGCGCCAGCATTTACATGGGGCGCCAGTTCTTC. The rearranged chain carries TRBV5-1 and TRBJ2-1; TRBD1 is perhaps the D gene, given 5 matching bases. CDR1 SGHRS and CDR2 YFSETQ are derived from the germline V gene. The CDR3 has 11 amino acids, counting the end cysteine and phenylalanine. The DNA shown is the 33-base CDR3, in frame from base 1. Relative to germline, V is 6 bases shorter and J is 13 bases shorter, with 14 bases between their ends. Extended through the reference TRBV5-1 and TRBJ2-1 proteins, this CDR3 yields the full variable domain: KAGVTQTPRYLIKTRGQQVTLSCSPISGHRSVSWYQQTPGQGLQFLFEYFSETQRNKGNFPGRFSGRQFSNSRSEMNVSTLELGDSALYLCASIYMGRQFFGPGTRLTVL.